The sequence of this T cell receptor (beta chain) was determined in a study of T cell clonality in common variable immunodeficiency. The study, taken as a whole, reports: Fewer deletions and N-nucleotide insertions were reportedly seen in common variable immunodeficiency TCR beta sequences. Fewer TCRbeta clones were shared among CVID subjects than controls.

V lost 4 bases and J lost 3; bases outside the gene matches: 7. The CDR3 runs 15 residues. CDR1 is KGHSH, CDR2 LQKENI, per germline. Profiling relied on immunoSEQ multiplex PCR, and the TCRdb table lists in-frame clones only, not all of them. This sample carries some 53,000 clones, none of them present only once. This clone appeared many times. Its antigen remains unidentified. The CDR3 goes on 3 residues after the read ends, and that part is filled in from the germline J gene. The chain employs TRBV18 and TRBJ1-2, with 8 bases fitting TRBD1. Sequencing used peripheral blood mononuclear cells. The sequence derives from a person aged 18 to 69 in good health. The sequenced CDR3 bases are TGTGCCAGCTCACTCAATCAGGGGGCTGACTATGGC. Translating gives CASSLNQGADYG. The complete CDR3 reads CASSLNQGADYGYTF.